The 14 T cell receptor beta chains presented below share a single source sample, sequenced in a study of T cells after yellow fever vaccination. TCRdb redid the calling of the 5' RACE reads with MiXCR, one entry per CDR3 protein. This sample has around 610,000 distinct CDR3 sequences, with approximately 15% found just once. Sample: PBMCs, taken on the day of the yellow fever booster vaccination. The origin of the receptors is a man younger than 40 who received the YFV17D yellow fever vaccine.

The table lists this clonotype with a few counts. The chain links TRBV7-9 to TRBJ2-7, with D possibly matching TRBD2 (6 bases). Trimming took off 11 bases at V and 3 bases at J, with 14 bases between the two ends. This CDR3 contains 12 residues. Germline assignment: CDR1 SEHNR and CDR2 FQNEAQ (reference sequence). The CDR3 region is CAGQGGRYEQYF. The CDR3 DNA is TGTGCCGGTCAGGGAGGCCGCTACGAGCAGTACTTC.

This clonotype was seen only a few times. The rearrangement uses TRBV3-1 and TRBJ1-1; D is uncertain. Germline V CDR1 and CDR2: LGHDT, YNNKEL (reference sequence). The ends were cut back, 2 bases at V and 2 bases at J, with 6 bases in the middle. CDR3 length: 13 amino acids. The chain's CDR3 is CASSQLENTEAFF. The CDR3, as DNA: TGTGCCAGCAGCCAACTGGAAAACACTGAAGCTTTCTTT.

This clonotype was counted a few times. This sequence joins TRBV6-1 and TRBJ2-1, with 11 bases lining up with TRBD2. The CDR3 contains 16 residues. Germline V gene data show CDR1 as MNHNS and CDR2 as SASEGT. J lost 6 bases, V lost 6 bases, and 10 bases had no gene match. The CDR3 coding sequence is TGTGCCAGCAGCCCCTACCGACTAGCGGGGATCAATGAGCAGTTCTTC. It codes for CASSPYRLAGINEQFF.

The rearrangement links TRBV7-9 to TRBJ2-1; possible D gene TRBD1, 6 bases. V was trimmed by 0 bases and J by 2 bases, leaving 11 bases between them. The V gene's germline CDR1 is SEHNR and CDR2 FQNEAQ (reference sequence). This CDR3 has 16 amino acids. The CDR3 coding sequence is TGTGCCAGCAGCTTAGCCTTCGCAGGGGCCTACAATGAGCAGTTCTTC. Residues: CASSLAFAGAYNEQFF.

The genes are TRBV24-1 and TRBJ2-1; D might be TRBD2 (5 bases). Per the germline V gene, CDR1 is KGHDR and CDR2 is SFDVKD. V lost 3 bases to trimming and J lost 0 bases, with 14 bases between them. There are 17 residues in the CDR3. CDR3 in amino acids: CATSDAGYSSSYNEQFF. The CDR3 DNA follows: TGTGCCACCAGTGATGCGGGCTATTCGAGCTCCTACAATGAGCAGTTCTTC.

This clonotype showed up many times. The chain has TRBV29-1 and TRBJ2-1; 14 bases align to TRBD2. This CDR3 comprises 15 residues. In germline, CDR1 is SQVTM, CDR2 ANQGSEA. J was trimmed by 8 bases and V by 7 bases; bases with no gene match: 10. For the CDR3, the DNA is TGCAGCGCCCAACCGGGACTAGCGGGAGTGGATGAGCAGTTCTTC. Its translation: CSAQPGLAGVDEQFF.

This clonotype was recorded many times. In nucleotides, the CDR3 is TGTGCCAGCAGCTTAGGTCGTGCAGGACAGATAACCTACGAGCAGTACTTC. Translation gives CASSLGRAGQITYEQYF. This rearrangement joins TRBV7-8 to TRBJ2-7; possibly TRBD1 for D (6 bases). The V gene's germline CDR1 is SGHVS and CDR2 FQNEAQ. The V end was cut by 1 base, the J end by 2 bases, with 18 bases between. There are 17 residues in the CDR3.

The chain carries TRBV6-6 and TRBJ2-3, with D hard to call. The CDR3 sequence is 11 residues long. Trimming removed 8 bases from V and 6 bases from J, with 9 bases in between. From germline, CDR1 is MNHNY and CDR2 SVGAGI (reference sequence). CDR3 bases: TGTGCCAGCCTAACTTTGGATACGCAGTATTTT. Protein product: CASLTLDTQYF.

The table lists this clonotype with a few counts. The chain employs TRBV20-1 and TRBJ2-3, with D possibly TRBD2 on 6 matching bases. The V end was cut by 3 bases, the J end by 0 bases, with 13 bases between. CDR3 length equals 15 residues. The V gene's germline CDR1 is DFQATT and CDR2 SNEGSKA (reference sequence). The CDR3 reads CSASGSMLSTDTQYF. In nucleotides, the CDR3 is TGCAGTGCTAGCGGGAGCATGTTGAGCACAGATACGCAGTATTTT.

This CDR3 is CASRREGHGETQYF. The CDR3 DNA is TGTGCCAGCAGACGGGAGGGCCATGGAGAGACCCAGTACTTC. This rearrangement joins TRBV27 to TRBJ2-5; the match to TRBD2 covers 8 bases. The V segment lost 6 bases and the J segment 4 bases; nucleotides outside the gene matches: 7. CDR1 and CDR2 from the germline V gene are MNHEY and SMNVEV (reference sequence). The length of the CDR3 is 14 residues.

This sequence joins TRBV11-2 and TRBJ1-3, with TRBD1 matching over 7 bases. Germline-derived CDR1 and CDR2 are SGHAT and FQNNGV. V gave up 2 bases and J gave up 1 base; unmatched junction bases: 5. This CDR3 has 16 amino acids. CDR3 coding DNA: TGTGCCAGCAGCTTAATTAGGGACAGTTCTGGAAACACCATATATTTT. Its translation: CASSLIRDSSGNTIYF.

This clonotype has a count of ten or more. V and J are TRBV3-1 and TRBJ1-3; no reliable D call. Germline V gene sequence: CDR1 LGHDT, CDR2 YNNKEL (reference sequence). Deletions cut 1 base from V and 0 bases from J, with 10 bases between. The CDR3 sequence is 16 residues long. The CDR3 region is CASSQGSGSSGNTIYF. The CDR3 nucleotides read TGTGCCAGCAGCCAAGGATCCGGAAGCTCTGGAAACACCATATATTTT. Full variable domain (outside the CDR3, taken from reference TRBV3-1 and TRBJ1-3): DTAVSQTPKYLVTQMGNDKSIKCEQNLGHDTMYWYKQDSKKFLKIMFSYNNKELIINETVPNRFSPKSPDKAHLNLHINSLELGDSAVYFCASSQGSGSSGNTIYFGEGSWLTVV.

This chain joins TRBV6-5 and TRBJ2-3; D gene ambiguous. With 2 bases removed from V and 2 bases from J, the gap between germline ends came to 5 bases. Germline assignment: CDR1 MNHEY and CDR2 SVGAGI. The CDR3 totals 13 residues. CDR3 region: CASSYRNTDTQYF. The CDR3 DNA sequence: TGTGCCAGCAGTTACCGAAACACAGATACGCAGTATTTT.

The chain links TRBV12-3 or TRBV12-4 to TRBJ2-1; 8 nucleotides line up with TRBD1. CDR3 size: 17 residues. V dropped 2 bases and J dropped 1; count of bases not matched to a gene: 7. The CDR3 loop reads CASSLWTGLGSYNEQFF. The CDR3 DNA is TGTGCCAGCAGTTTATGGACAGGGCTTGGGTCCTACAATGAGCAGTTCTTC.